This T cell receptor (beta chain) is from a study of cytomegalovirus exposure and HLA in healthy donors. Study details: About 83 million unique TCRs from HLA-typed donors made up an early data release. Study-level points and caveats: Analysis performed later found roughly 17,000 TCR beta sequences associated with HLA alleles at 0.05 false discovery rate.

PCR amplification relied on 60 Vbeta primers (plus 13 Jbeta primers). Using immunoSEQ multiplex PCR, the repertoire was profiled, and TCRdb retains in-frame clones only, with some absent. This sample has roughly 150,000 clones; just under 75% occur once, and the top ten carry about 1.5%. The V gene end was trimmed by 10 bases and the J gene end by 7 bases; junction bases not matched to a gene: 18. This CDR3 has 15 residues. Germline V gene data show CDR1 as MDHEN and CDR2 as SYDVKM. Details on this clone: Its antigen remains unknown.

The TCR comes from a woman aged 18 to 35 in good health and CMV-seronegative. V is TRBV28 and J is TRBJ1-2, with TRBD1 matching 7 bases. Sample: PBMCs. CDR3 nucleotides: TGTGCCACCGCCACGAATAACAGGGGCTCGGGTGGCTACACCTTC. As protein: CATATNNRGSGGYTF.